This T cell receptor (beta chain) appears in the sequencing data of a study of monozygotic twins with inflammatory bowel disease. TCRdb reprocessed the 5' RACE reads and keeps a single row for each CDR3 protein, giving no DNA. Its table lists approximately 400,000 distinct CDR3 sequences. In regard to this clonotype: What it recognizes is unknown.

One blood sample of roughly 2.5 ml was taken from each donor. Study conclusions and caveats: Among T cells, the various subtypes were not distinguishable. Twins with IBD were found to have lower TCRbeta diversity (inverse Simpson) than healthy co-twins.

The germline V gene encodes CDR1 MNHEY and CDR2 SMNVEV (reference sequence). This CDR3 is built from 13 residues. This receptor was obtained from a human donor with ulcerative colitis or Crohn's disease, or a healthy co-twin of an affected twin (not recorded which). The source material was blood. The chain uses TRBV27 and TRBJ2-1; TCRdb calls TRBD2, which cannot be checked without DNA. CDR3 amino acids: CASSSRTMAEQFF.